The sequence of this T cell receptor (beta chain) was determined in a study of identifying expanded T cells in peripheral blood. The study's findings and limits: Variance in clone template counts between roughly two-week samples significantly increased with total template count across all healthy donors. Technical replicates showed about 1.1 changed clones; about 2 weeks roughly 16; four weeks 19.

No infections or other immune events were documented during collection. For this clone: The antigen remains unidentified.

V gave up 4 bases and J gave up 9 bases; unmatched junction bases: 6. The CDR3 extends over 15 amino acids. CDR1 and CDR2 from the germline V gene are SGHTA and FQGNSA. Method: immunoSEQ multiplex PCR; TCRdb's copy keeps in-frame clones and lacks some. The repertoire has more than 45,000 clones, approximately 90% of them found once; the top ten carry roughly 3.5%. This chain joins TRBV7-2 and TRBJ2-1; TRBD2 aligns across 13 bases. Sequences were obtained from blood. The sequence was collected from a person aged 18 to 75 in good health. In DNA, the CDR3 is TGTGCCAGCAGCTCCCGGACTAGCGGGAGTGTTGAGCAGTTCTTC. It specifies CASSSRTSGSVEQFF.